This T cell receptor beta chain was recorded in a study of T cells in Graves' hyperthyroidism and ophthalmopathy. Whole-study findings and limits: Blood held most thyroid clonotypes expanded above 0.001 frequency.

RNA transcripts gave rise to amplified TCR beta CDR3 regions. An initial round of RT-PCR targeting the TCR CDR3 relied on the HTBI primer set. TCRdb passed the multiplex PCR reads through MiXCR, listing each CDR3 protein once. The sample has about 350,000 distinct CDR3 sequences; around 18% are singletons. This clonotype was recorded many times. What it binds is not known. Germline CDR1 reads SQVTM; CDR2 reads ANQGSEA. V was pared by 7 bases and J by 6 bases, with 12 bases of the junction left unmatched. The CDR3 runs to 14 residues. Each diagnosis drew on symptoms, thyroxine, TRAb, thyroid ultrasound and orbital computed tomography findings.

This receptor was identified in a woman aged 40 to 50 with Graves' ophthalmopathy. The chain recombines TRBV29-1 with TRBJ1-2; 9 bases agree with TRBD1. The sequencing input was blood. The CDR3 nucleotides are TGCAGCGCCGCCCCGGTAGACAGGGGGAATGGCTACACCTTC. Translated, it gives CSAAPVDRGNGYTF.